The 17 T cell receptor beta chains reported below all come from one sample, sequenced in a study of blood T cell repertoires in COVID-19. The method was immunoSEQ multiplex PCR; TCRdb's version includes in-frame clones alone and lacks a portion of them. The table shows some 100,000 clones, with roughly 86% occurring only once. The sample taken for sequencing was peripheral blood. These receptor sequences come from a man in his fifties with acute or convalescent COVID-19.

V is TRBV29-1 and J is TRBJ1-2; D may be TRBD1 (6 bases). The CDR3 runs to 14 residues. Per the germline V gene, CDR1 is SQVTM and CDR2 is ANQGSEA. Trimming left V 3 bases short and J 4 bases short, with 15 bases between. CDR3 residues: CSVERGGLVYGYTF. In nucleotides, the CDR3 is TGCAGCGTTGAGAGGGGGGGTTTGGTCTATGGCTACACCTTC.

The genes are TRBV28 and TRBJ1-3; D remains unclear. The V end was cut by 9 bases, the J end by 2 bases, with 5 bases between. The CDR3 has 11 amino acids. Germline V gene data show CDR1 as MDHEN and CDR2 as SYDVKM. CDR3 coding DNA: TGTGCCAGTAGCCCTGGAAACACCATATATTTT. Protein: CASSPGNTIYF.

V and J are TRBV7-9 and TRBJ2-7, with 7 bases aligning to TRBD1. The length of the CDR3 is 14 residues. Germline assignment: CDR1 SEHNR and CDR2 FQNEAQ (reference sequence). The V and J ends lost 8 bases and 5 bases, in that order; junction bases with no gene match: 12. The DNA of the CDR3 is TGTGCCAGCGCTTCTTTTTTAGGGGGCGACGAGCAGTACTTC. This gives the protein CASASFLGGDEQYF.

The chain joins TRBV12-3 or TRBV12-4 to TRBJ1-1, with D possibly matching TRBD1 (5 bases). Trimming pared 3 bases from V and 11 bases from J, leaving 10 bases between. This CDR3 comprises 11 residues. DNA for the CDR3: TGTGCCAGCAGTTTGCCCAGGGCGGCTTTCTTT. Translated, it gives CASSLPRAAFF.

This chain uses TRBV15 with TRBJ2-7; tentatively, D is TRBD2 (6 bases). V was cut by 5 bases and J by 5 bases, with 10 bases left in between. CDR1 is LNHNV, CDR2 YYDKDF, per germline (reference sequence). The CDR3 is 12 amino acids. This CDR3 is CATSRRGDEQYF. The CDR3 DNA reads TGTGCCACCAGCCGCCGCGGGGACGAGCAGTACTTC.

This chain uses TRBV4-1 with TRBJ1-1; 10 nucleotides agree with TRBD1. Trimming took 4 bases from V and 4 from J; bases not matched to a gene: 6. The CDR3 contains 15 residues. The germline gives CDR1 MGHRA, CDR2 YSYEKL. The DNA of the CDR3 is TGCGCCAGCAGCCCACGGGACAGGGGTGTCACTGAAGCTTTCTTT. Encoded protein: CASSPRDRGVTEAFF.

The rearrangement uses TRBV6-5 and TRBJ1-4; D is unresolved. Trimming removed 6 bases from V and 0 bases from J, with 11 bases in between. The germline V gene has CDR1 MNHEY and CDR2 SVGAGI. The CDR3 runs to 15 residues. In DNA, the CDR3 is TGTGCCAGCAGCAAGGTGGCGGCAACTAATGAAAAACTGTTTTTT. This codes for CASSKVAATNEKLFF.

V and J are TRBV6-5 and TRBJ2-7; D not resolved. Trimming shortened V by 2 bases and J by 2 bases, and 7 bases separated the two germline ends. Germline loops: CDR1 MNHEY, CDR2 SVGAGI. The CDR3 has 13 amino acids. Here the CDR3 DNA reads TGTGCCAGCAGTTACCCGGGTACCTACGAGCAGTACTTC. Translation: CASSYPGTYEQYF.

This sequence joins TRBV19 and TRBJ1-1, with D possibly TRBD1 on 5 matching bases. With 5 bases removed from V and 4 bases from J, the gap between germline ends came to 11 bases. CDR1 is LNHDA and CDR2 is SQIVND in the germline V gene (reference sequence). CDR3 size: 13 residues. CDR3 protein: CASSFGGTTEAFF. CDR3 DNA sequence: TGTGCCAGTAGTTTCGGGGGTACCACTGAAGCTTTCTTT.

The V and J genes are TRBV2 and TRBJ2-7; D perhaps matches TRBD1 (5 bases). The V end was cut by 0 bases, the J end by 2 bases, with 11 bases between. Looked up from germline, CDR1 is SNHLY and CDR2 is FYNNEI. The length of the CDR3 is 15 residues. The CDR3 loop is CASSEATATTYEQYF. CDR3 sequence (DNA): TGTGCCAGCAGTGAAGCGACAGCTACTACCTACGAGCAGTACTTC.

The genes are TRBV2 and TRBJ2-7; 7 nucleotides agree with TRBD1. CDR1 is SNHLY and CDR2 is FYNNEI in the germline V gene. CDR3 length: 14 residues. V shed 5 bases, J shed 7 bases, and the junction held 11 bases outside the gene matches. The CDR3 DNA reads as TGTGCCAGCAGTCCCGAGACAGGGCGTTATGAGCAGTACTTC. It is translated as CASSPETGRYEQYF.

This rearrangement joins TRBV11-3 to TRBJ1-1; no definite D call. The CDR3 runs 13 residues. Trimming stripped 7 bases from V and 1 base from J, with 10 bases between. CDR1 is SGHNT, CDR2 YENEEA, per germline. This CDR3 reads CASTPVSNTEAFF. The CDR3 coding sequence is TGTGCCAGCACCCCTGTCTCGAACACTGAAGCTTTCTTT.

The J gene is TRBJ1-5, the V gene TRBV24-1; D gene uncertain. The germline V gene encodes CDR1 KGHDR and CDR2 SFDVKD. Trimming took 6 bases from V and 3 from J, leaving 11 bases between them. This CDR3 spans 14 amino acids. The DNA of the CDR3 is TGTGCCACCAGTCCGGAGAATTACAATCAGCCCCAGCATTTT. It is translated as CATSPENYNQPQHF.

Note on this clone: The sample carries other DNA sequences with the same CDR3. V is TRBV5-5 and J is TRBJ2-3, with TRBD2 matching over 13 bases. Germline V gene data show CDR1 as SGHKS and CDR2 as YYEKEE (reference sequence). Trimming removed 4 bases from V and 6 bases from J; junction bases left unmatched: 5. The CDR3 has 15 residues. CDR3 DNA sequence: TGTGCCAGCAGCCTTGGACTAGCGGGAGTGGATACGCAGTATTTT. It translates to CASSLGLAGVDTQYF.

The CDR3 DNA is TGTGCCACCAGTGATTCCGTAGCGGGAGGAGAGACCCAGTACTTC. This codes for CATSDSVAGGETQYF. V is TRBV24-1 and J is TRBJ2-5, with 10 bases lining up with TRBD2. V trimming: 2 bases; J trimming: 4 bases; junction bases outside the gene matches: 3. Germline lookup yields CDR1 KGHDR and CDR2 SFDVKD. CDR3 length: 15 amino acids.

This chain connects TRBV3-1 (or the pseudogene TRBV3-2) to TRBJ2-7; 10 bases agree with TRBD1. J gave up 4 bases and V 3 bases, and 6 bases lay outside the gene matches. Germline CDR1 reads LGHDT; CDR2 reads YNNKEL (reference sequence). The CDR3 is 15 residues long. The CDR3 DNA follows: TGTGCCAGCAGCCAGGGACCGGGACAGGGGTACGAGCAGTACTTC. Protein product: CASSQGPGQGYEQYF.

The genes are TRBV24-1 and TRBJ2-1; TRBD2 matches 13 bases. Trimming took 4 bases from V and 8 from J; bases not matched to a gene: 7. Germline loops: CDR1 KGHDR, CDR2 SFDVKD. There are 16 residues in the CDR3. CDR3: CATSEGTSGTIYEQFF. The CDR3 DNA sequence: TGTGCCACCAGTGAGGGGACTAGCGGGACTATCTATGAGCAGTTCTTC.